This paragraph reports one TCR beta chain. In germline, CDR1 is MRHNA, CDR2 SNTAGT. The junction had 6 bases not matched to a gene; V was cut back by 2 bases and J by 2 bases. The CDR3 runs 16 residues. TCRdb's copy holds only in-frame clones and misses some; the assay was immunoSEQ multiplex PCR. Seen here are 40,000 to 45,000 clones, about 88% observed once, and the top ten hold about 6.3%. The data were taken from a study of T cell changes during pregnancy in multiple sclerosis. The gene calls are TRBV6-4 and TRBJ1-1; 9 bases map to TRBD1. The clonotype comes from a female donor in good health, enrolled as a control in a pregnancy study. The source was CD8+ T cells from peripheral blood mononuclear cells, collected after pregnancy. The CDR3 sequence is CASSDPWTGDNTEAFF. The CDR3 coding sequence is TGTGCCAGCAGTGACCCTTGGACAGGGGATAACACTGAAGCTTTCTTT.